This entry lists 25 T cell receptor beta chains sequenced from one sample in a study of blood T cell repertoires in COVID-19 (dated by TCRdb to about 2020). The library came from the immunoSEQ multiplex PCR assay. TCRdb retrieved this table from immuneACCESS and kept in-frame rearrangements only. Not all clones are present; in checked studies, unresolved V genes account for under half, and no reason is known for the remainder. The sample table lists approximately 110,000 clones, more than 80% of them with a count of one. The ten biggest clones cover 5.5% of the sample. The sample taken for sequencing was peripheral blood. Receptor source: a woman in her fifties or sixties with COVID-19, enrolled during active disease.

The chain couples TRBV6-1 to TRBJ1-5; 7 positions match TRBD1. The CDR3 consists of 15 residues. V gave up 2 bases and J gave up 1 base; unmatched junction bases: 2. Per germline, CDR1 MNHNS and CDR2 SASEGT. CDR3 loop: CASSEWDSSNQPQHF. CDR3 DNA: TGTGCCAGCAGTGAATGGGACAGCAGCAATCAGCCCCAGCATTTT.

This chain uses TRBV9 with TRBJ2-1; TRBD2 matches 9 bases. After removal of 3 bases from V and 2 bases from J, the junction contained 15 bases not matched to a gene. The CDR3 is 19 residues long. Germline CDR1 SGDLS, CDR2 YYNGEE. CDR3 DNA: TGTGCCAGCAGCGATAACCCAGGGGCTAGCGGGACAGCCTACAATGAGCAGTTCTTC. Translation: CASSDNPGASGTAYNEQFF.

This CDR3 reads CASSLGRGRVTQPQHF. The CDR3 DNA sequence: TGTGCCAGCAGCTTAGGGAGGGGTAGGGTAACTCAGCCCCAGCATTTT. The V call is TRBV7-8, the J call TRBJ1-5; D perhaps matches TRBD1 (5 bases). The length of the CDR3 is 16 residues. The V and J ends lost 1 base and 6 bases respectively, with 16 bases between them. Germline V gene lookup returns CDR1 SGHVS and CDR2 FQNEAQ.

J is TRBJ1-1 and V is TRBV28; no clear D. The V and J ends lost 2 bases and 5 bases respectively, with 9 bases between them. The CDR3 has 13 residues. Germline V CDR1 and CDR2: MDHEN, SYDVKM. CDR3 amino acids: CASSLVGRTEAFF. Here the CDR3 DNA reads TGTGCCAGCAGTTTAGTGGGGAGGACTGAAGCTTTCTTT.

The chain has TRBV7-9 and TRBJ1-3, with TRBD1 matching over 8 bases. Germline V gene data show CDR1 as SEHNR and CDR2 as FQNEAQ (reference sequence). CDR3 length: 16 residues. J lost 0 bases, V lost 5 bases, and 6 bases had no gene match. The CDR3 nucleotides are TGTGCCAGCAGCCCGCGGGACAGGTACTCTGGAAACACCATATATTTT. Translated, it gives CASSPRDRYSGNTIYF. Full variable domain (remainder filled in from reference TRBV7-9 and TRBJ1-3): DTGVSQNPRHKITKRGQNVTFRCDPISEHNRLYWYRQTLGQGPEFLTYFQNEAQLEKSRLLSDRFSAERPKGSFSTLEIQRTEQGDSAMYLCASSPRDRYSGNTIYFGEGSWLTVV.

The V gene is TRBV18, the J gene TRBJ1-1, with 10 bases identical to TRBD1. The length of the CDR3 is 16 residues. J lost 5 bases, V lost 1 base, and 7 bases had no gene match. Per the germline V gene, CDR1 is KGHSH and CDR2 is LQKENI. CDR3 in DNA: TGTGCCAGCTCACCACTCCAGACAGGGGGCTGGACTGAAGCTTTCTTT. The encoded protein is CASSPLQTGGWTEAFF.

The V call is TRBV18, the J call TRBJ1-2, with D possibly being TRBD1 (5 bases). Germline V gene data show CDR1 as KGHSH and CDR2 as LQKENI. Trimming shortened V by 2 bases and J by 2 bases, and 12 bases separated the two germline ends. The CDR3 is 15 amino acids. In DNA form, the CDR3 reads TGTGCCAGCTCACCAGCCAGGGTGGAAAACTATGGCTACACCTTC. Translating gives CASSPARVENYGYTF.

The rearrangement links TRBV18 to TRBJ2-1; no firm D call. This CDR3 is built from 12 residues. The ends were cut back, 3 bases at V and 6 bases at J, with 6 bases in the middle. Germline V gene data show CDR1 as KGHSH and CDR2 as LQKENI. The CDR3 spells CASSPGFNEQFF. In DNA, the CDR3 is TGTGCCAGCTCACCCGGTTTCAATGAGCAGTTCTTC.

This clone came up a few times. The chain has TRBV5-5 and TRBJ2-1, with 7 bases aligning to TRBD1. V shed 3 bases, J shed 4 bases, and the junction held 13 bases outside the gene matches. This CDR3 spans 17 amino acids. The germline CDR1 and CDR2 sequences are SGHKS and YYEKEE (reference sequence). The CDR3 nucleotides read TGTGCCAGCAGCTGGATTCCCCCGGGACAGACGTACAATGAGCAGTTCTTC. As protein: CASSWIPPGQTYNEQFF. Looking up the rest from reference TRBV5-5 and TRBJ2-1 gives the full variable domain: DAGVTQSPTHLIKTRGQQVTLRCSPISGHKSVSWYQQVLGQGPQFIFQYYEKEERGRGNFPDRFSARQFPNYSSELNVNALLLGDSALYLCASSWIPPGQTYNEQFFGPGTRLTVL.

The rearrangement joins TRBV6-5 to TRBJ1-1; D is uncertain. This CDR3 spans 14 amino acids. Trimming pared 0 bases from V and 5 bases from J, leaving 10 bases between. CDR1 and CDR2 (germline): MNHEY, SVGAGI. The CDR3 nucleotides are TGTGCCAGCAGTTACTCGAGCGGGGAGACTGAAGCTTTCTTT. Translated, it gives CASSYSSGETEAFF.

The gene calls are TRBV10-3 and TRBJ2-1; maybe TRBD2 (6 bases). The germline V gene encodes CDR1 ENHRY and CDR2 SYGVKD. V was trimmed by 4 bases and J by 1 base, leaving 11 bases between them. The CDR3 loop spans 15 amino acids. CDR3 in DNA: TGTGCCATCAGTGCCGTCAGCGGGTCCTACAATGAGCAGTTCTTC. It translates to CAISAVSGSYNEQFF.

This rearrangement joins TRBV18 to TRBJ1-4; D uncertain. Germline CDR1 KGHSH, CDR2 LQKENI. This CDR3 region has 15 residues. V lost 0 bases and J lost 7, with 12 bases in between. This CDR3 reads CASSPPGSPREKLFF. In DNA, the CDR3 is TGTGCCAGCTCACCACCGGGCAGTCCCCGTGAAAAACTGTTTTTT.

V usage is TRBV27 and J usage is TRBJ1-2; possible D gene TRBD1, 6 bases. The CDR3 loop spans 16 amino acids. The germline CDR1 and CDR2 sequences are MNHEY and SMNVEV (reference sequence). V lost 0 bases and J 6 bases, leaving 17 bases between the germline ends. CDR3 region: CASSLSWGRGIDGYTF. For the CDR3, the DNA is TGTGCCAGCAGTTTATCATGGGGTAGGGGGATAGATGGCTACACCTTC.

This clone was picked up a small number of times. This chain joins TRBV25-1 and TRBJ1-1; D remains unclear. Trimming removed 8 bases at V and 4 bases at J, with 11 bases between. This CDR3 spans 12 amino acids. Germline CDR1 and CDR2: MGHDK and SYGVNS. The CDR3, as DNA: TGTGCCAGCGGTAACAGCCTCACTGAAGCTTTCTTT. Translated: CASGNSLTEAFF.

The rearrangement links TRBV9 to TRBJ2-2, with TRBD1 matching 9 bases. Losses at the gene ends were 3 bases for V and 6 bases for J; bases not matched to a gene: 12. Germline-derived CDR1 and CDR2 are SGDLS and YYNGEE. The CDR3 runs 17 residues. CDR3 loop: CASSGPGTGSAAGELFF. As DNA, the CDR3 is TGTGCCAGCAGCGGCCCCGGGACAGGGTCGGCGGCCGGGGAGCTGTTTTTT. The whole variable domain, remainder taken from reference TRBV9 and TRBJ2-2, is DSGVTQTPKHLITATGQRVTLRCSPRSGDLSVYWYQQSLDQGLQFLIQYYNGEERAKGNILERFSAQQFPDLHSELNLSSLELGDSALYFCASSGPGTGSAAGELFFGEGSRLTVL.

This sequence joins TRBV11-1 and TRBJ1-3; no reliable D call. The CDR3 loop spans 15 amino acids. V was pared by 5 bases and J by 0 bases, with 11 bases between. Germline CDR1 reads SGHAT; CDR2 reads FQDESV (reference sequence). CDR3 DNA sequence: TGTGCCAGCAGCCACGGCGCGGCCTCTGGAAACACCATATATTTT. This gives the protein CASSHGAASGNTIYF.

The CDR3 here is CASTSWGRLNTEAFF. Here the CDR3 DNA reads TGTGCCAGCACCTCCTGGGGGCGGTTGAACACTGAAGCTTTCTTT. V and J are TRBV27 and TRBJ1-1; perhaps TRBD1 as D (6 bases). The CDR3 covers 15 residues. Per germline, CDR1 MNHEY and CDR2 SMNVEV (reference sequence). The germline V and J ends were trimmed by 7 bases and 0 bases, with 15 bases remaining between them.

This sequence joins TRBV3-1 (or the pseudogene TRBV3-2) and TRBJ2-7; D possibly corresponds to TRBD1 (5 bases). Germline V lookup: CDR1 LGHDT, CDR2 YNNKEL (reference sequence). The CDR3 totals 16 residues. V lost 0 bases and J 4 bases, leaving 16 bases between the germline ends. The CDR3 region is CASSQDAGKLGYEQYF. CDR3 sequence (DNA): TGTGCCAGCAGCCAAGATGCAGGGAAGCTGGGGTACGAGCAGTACTTC.

This clone showed up just once. The rearrangement links TRBV5-1 to TRBJ2-7; 13 bases are a match to TRBD2. V shed 0 bases and J 6 bases; nucleotides not matched to a gene: 6. The CDR3 runs 16 residues. Germline V gives CDR1 SGHRS, CDR2 YFSETQ. CDR3 DNA sequence: TGCGCCAGCAGCTTGGAAACTAGCGGGGGGGCCGGCGAGCAGTACTTC. It codes for CASSLETSGGAGEQYF.

The chain recombines TRBV19 with TRBJ2-7; D is ambiguous. The ends were cut back, 1 base at V and 4 bases at J, with 11 bases in the middle. Germline V CDR1 and CDR2: LNHDA, SQIVND (reference sequence). The CDR3 totals 14 residues. CDR3 nucleotides: TGTGCCAGTAGTATAGGGGCCAGCTCGTACGAGCAGTACTTC. Protein: CASSIGASSYEQYF.

The chain has TRBV7-9 and TRBJ2-3, with D tentatively TRBD2 (5 bases). Looked up from germline, CDR1 is SEHNR and CDR2 is FQNEAQ (reference sequence). This CDR3 is built from 15 residues. Trimming took off 5 bases at V and 0 bases at J, with 12 bases between the two ends. This CDR3 reads CASSPSSGSTDTQYF. CDR3 DNA sequence: TGTGCCAGCAGCCCGTCTTCGGGGAGCACAGATACGCAGTATTTT. The full variable domain, rest sourced from reference TRBV7-9 and TRBJ2-3, is DTGVSQNPRHKITKRGQNVTFRCDPISEHNRLYWYRQTLGQGPEFLTYFQNEAQLEKSRLLSDRFSAERPKGSFSTLEIQRTEQGDSAMYLCASSPSSGSTDTQYFGPGTRLTVL.

J is TRBJ1-5 and V is TRBV12-5, with D uncertain. Germline V CDR1 and CDR2: LGHNT, FRNRAP. The CDR3 totals 14 residues. The V and J ends lost 4 bases and 7 bases respectively, with 14 bases between them. CDR3 residues: CASGWALSGQPQHF. The CDR3 DNA reads TGTGCTAGTGGTTGGGCCTTGAGCGGCCAGCCCCAGCATTTT.

V and J are TRBV2 and TRBJ2-5, with D possibly being TRBD1 (5 bases). The CDR3 consists of 12 residues. V was clipped by 4 bases and J by 5 bases, with 8 bases between them. Germline-derived CDR1 and CDR2 are SNHLY and FYNNEI. CDR3: CASSGQKETQYF. The CDR3 DNA is TGTGCCAGCAGTGGACAGAAGGAGACCCAGTACTTC.

The rearrangement joins TRBV5-1 to TRBJ2-7, with TRBD2 matching 9 bases. V lost 0 bases to trimming and J lost 0 bases; unmatched junction nucleotides: 1. Germline values: CDR1 SGHRS, CDR2 YFSETQ. The CDR3 has 15 amino acids. The CDR3 DNA sequence: TGCGCCAGCAGCTTGGAGGGACTAGCCTCCTACGAGCAGTACTTC. It yields the protein CASSLEGLASYEQYF.

This clone appeared a single time. CDR3 in DNA: TGTGCCAGTAGTATTTTACCCGAGGCGGGAAACACCATATATTTT. Its protein product is CASSILPEAGNTIYF. This chain connects TRBV19 to TRBJ1-3, with D hard to call. The CDR3 has 15 residues. V lost 3 bases and J lost 4, with 13 bases in between. Germline V gives CDR1 LNHDA, CDR2 SQIVND (reference sequence).